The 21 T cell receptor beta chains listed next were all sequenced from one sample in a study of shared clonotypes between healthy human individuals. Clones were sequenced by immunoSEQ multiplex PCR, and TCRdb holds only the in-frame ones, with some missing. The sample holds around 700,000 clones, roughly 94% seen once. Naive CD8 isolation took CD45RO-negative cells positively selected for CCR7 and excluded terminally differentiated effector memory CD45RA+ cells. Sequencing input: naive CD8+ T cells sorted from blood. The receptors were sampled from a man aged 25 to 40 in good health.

CDR3 loop: CASSNRGVSNEQFF. The CDR3 coding sequence is TGTGCCAGCAGCAACCGCGGGGTTAGCAATGAGCAGTTCTTC. The V gene is TRBV11-3, the J gene TRBJ2-1, with D tentatively TRBD2 (6 bases). The CDR3 spans 14 residues. In germline, CDR1 is SGHNT, CDR2 YENEEA. Between the trimmed V and J ends, which lost 5 bases and 6 bases, there was a span of 14 bases.

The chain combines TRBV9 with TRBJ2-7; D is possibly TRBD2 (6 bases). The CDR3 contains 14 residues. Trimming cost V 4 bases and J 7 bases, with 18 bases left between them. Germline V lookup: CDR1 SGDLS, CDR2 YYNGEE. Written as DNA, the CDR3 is TGTGCCAGCAGCCCGGAGCCGGGGGTGCTAGAGCAGTACTTC. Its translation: CASSPEPGVLEQYF.

In nucleotides, the CDR3 is TGTGCCAGCAGTTCCCTGACTAGCGGGAGGGCCTACGAGCAGTACTTC. This gives the protein CASSSLTSGRAYEQYF. The chain links TRBV28 to TRBJ2-7; the match to TRBD2 covers 14 bases. Germline V gives CDR1 MDHEN, CDR2 SYDVKM. With V trimmed by 4 bases and J by 2 bases, 4 bases remained unmatched. This CDR3 contains 16 residues.

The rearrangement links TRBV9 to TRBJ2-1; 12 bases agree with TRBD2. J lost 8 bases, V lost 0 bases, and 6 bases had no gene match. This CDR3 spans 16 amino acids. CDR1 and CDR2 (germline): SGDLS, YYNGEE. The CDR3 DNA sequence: TGTGCCAGCAGCGTAGGGTCCCCTAGCGGGAGGGATGAGCAGTTCTTC. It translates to CASSVGSPSGRDEQFF.

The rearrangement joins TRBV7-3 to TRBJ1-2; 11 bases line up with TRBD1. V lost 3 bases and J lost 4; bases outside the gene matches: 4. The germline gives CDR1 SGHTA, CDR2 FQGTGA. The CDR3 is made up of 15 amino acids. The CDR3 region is CASSLGQGEVYGYTF. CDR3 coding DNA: TGTGCCAGCAGCTTGGGACAGGGGGAGGTCTATGGCTACACCTTC.

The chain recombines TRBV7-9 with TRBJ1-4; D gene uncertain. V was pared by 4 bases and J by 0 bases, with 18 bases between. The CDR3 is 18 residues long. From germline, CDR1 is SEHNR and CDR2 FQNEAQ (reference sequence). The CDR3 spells CASSSAAWIVATNEKLFF. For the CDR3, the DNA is TGTGCCAGCAGCTCCGCTGCGTGGATAGTTGCAACTAATGAAAAACTGTTTTTT.

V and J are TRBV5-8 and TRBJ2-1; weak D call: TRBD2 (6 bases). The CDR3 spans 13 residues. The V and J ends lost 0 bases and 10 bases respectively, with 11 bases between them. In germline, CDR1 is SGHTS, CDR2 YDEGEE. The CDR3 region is CASSLGGGREQFF. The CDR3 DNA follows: TGTGCCAGCAGCTTGGGGGGAGGAAGGGAGCAGTTCTTC. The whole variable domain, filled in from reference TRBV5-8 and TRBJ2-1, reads EAGVTQSPTHLIKTRGQQATLRCSPISGHTSVYWYQQALGLGLQFLLWYDEGEERNRGNFPPRFSGRQFPNYSSELNVNALELEDSALYLCASSLGGGREQFFGPGTRLTVL.

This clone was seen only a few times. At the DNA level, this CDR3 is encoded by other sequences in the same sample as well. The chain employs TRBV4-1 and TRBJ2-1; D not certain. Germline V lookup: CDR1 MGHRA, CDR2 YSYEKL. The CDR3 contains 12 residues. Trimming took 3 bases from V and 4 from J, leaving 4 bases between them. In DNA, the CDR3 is TGCGCCAGCAGCCACCTGTACAATGAGCAGTTCTTC. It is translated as CASSHLYNEQFF.

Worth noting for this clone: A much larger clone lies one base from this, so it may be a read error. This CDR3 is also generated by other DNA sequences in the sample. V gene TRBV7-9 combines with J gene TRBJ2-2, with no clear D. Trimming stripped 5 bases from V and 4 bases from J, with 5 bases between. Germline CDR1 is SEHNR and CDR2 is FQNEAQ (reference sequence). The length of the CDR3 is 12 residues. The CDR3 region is CASSPTTGELFF. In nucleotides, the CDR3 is TGTGCCAGCAGCCCGACCACCGGGGAGCTGTTTTTT.

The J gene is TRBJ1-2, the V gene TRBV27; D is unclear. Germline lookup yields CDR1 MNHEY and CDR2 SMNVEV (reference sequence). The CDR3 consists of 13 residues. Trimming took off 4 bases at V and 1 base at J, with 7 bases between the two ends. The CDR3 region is CASSYARNYGYTF. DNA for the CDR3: TGTGCCAGCAGTTATGCTCGTAACTATGGCTACACCTTC.

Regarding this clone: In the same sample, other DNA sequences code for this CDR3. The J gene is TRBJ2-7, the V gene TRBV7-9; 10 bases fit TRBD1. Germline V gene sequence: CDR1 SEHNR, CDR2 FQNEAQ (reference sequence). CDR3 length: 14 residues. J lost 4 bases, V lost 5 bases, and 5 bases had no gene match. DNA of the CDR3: TGTGCCAGCAGCCCCCCGGGACAGGGGTACGAGCAGTACTTC. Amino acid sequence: CASSPPGQGYEQYF.

CDR3 loop: CASSFGGNEQFF. The CDR3 region has the DNA TGTGCCAGCAGCTTCGGGGGGAATGAGCAGTTCTTC. The chain combines TRBV5-6 with TRBJ2-1; 7 positions match TRBD2. Trimming cost V 2 bases and J 7 bases; bases outside gene matches: 0. The length of the CDR3 is 12 residues. The germline gives CDR1 SGHDT, CDR2 YYEEEE. Full variable domain (remainder filled in from reference TRBV5-6 and TRBJ2-1): DAGVTQSPTHLIKTRGQQVTLRCSPKSGHDTVSWYQQALGQGPQFIFQYYEEEERQRGNFPDRFSGHQFPNYSSELNVNALLLGDSALYLCASSFGGNEQFFGPGTRLTVL.

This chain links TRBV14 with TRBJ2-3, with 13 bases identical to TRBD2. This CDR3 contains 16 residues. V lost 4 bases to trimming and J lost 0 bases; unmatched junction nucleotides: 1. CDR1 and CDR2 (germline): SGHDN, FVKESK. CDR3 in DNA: TGTGCCAGCAGCCCGGGACTAGCGGGGAGCACAGATACGCAGTATTTT. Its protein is CASSPGLAGSTDTQYF.

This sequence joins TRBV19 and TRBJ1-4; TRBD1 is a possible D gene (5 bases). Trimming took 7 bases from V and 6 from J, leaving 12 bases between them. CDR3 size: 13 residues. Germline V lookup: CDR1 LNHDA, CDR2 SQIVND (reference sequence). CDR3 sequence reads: CASMEGDYEKLFF. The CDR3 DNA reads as TGTGCCAGTATGGAAGGGGACTATGAAAAACTGTTTTTT. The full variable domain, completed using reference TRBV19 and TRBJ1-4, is DGGITQSPKYLFRKEGQNVTLSCEQNLNHDAMYWYRQDPGQGLRLIYYSQIVNDFQKGDIAEGYSVSREKKESFPLTVTSAQKNPTAFYLCASMEGDYEKLFFGSGTQLSVL.

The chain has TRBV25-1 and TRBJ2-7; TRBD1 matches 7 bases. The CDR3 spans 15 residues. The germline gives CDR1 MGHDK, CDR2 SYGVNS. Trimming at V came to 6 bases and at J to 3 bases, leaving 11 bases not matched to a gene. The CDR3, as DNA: TGTGCCAGCAGCGCAACCCGGGACAGTCACTACGAGCAGTACTTC. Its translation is CASSATRDSHYEQYF.

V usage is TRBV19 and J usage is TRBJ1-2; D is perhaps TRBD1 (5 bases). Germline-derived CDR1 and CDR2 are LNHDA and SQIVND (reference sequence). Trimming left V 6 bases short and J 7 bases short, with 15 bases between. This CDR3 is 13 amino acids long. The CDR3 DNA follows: TGTGCCAGTAGAGCCAGGGAGAAGGTTGGCTACACCTTC. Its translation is CASRAREKVGYTF.

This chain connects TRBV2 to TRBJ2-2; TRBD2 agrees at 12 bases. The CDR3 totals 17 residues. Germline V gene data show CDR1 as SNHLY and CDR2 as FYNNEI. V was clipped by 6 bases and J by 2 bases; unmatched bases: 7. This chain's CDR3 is CASRALAGGLNTGELFF. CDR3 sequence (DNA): TGTGCCAGCAGGGCACTAGCGGGAGGCCTCAACACCGGGGAGCTGTTTTTT.

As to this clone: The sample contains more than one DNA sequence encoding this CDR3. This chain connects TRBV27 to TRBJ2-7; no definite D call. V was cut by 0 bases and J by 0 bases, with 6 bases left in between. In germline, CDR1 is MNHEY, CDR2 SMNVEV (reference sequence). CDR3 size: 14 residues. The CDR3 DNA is TGTGCCAGCAGTTTATCCGGCAGCTCCTACGAGCAGTACTTC. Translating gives CASSLSGSSYEQYF.

The CDR3 DNA follows: TGTGCCAGCAGTTTAAGAGGACTAGCGGGAGGTTTCACAGATACGCAGTATTTT. Translated, it gives CASSLRGLAGGFTDTQYF. The rearrangement joins TRBV28 to TRBJ2-3; 14 bases map to TRBD2. V lost 2 bases, J lost 2 bases, and 6 bases stayed unmatched. CDR1 MDHEN and CDR2 SYDVKM come from the germline V gene. There are 18 residues in the CDR3. The whole variable domain, filled in from reference TRBV28 and TRBJ2-3, reads DVKVTQSSRYLVKRTGEKVFLECVQDMDHENMFWYRQDPGLGLRLIYFSYDVKMKEKGDIPEGYSVSREKKERFSLILESASTNQTSMYLCASSLRGLAGGFTDTQYFGPGTRLTVL.

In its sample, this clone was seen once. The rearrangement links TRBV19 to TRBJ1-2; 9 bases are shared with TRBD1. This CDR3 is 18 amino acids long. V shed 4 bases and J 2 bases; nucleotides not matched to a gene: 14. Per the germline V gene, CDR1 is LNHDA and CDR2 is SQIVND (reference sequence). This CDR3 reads CASSRSRTGGMVNYGYTF. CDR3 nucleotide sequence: TGTGCCAGTAGTAGGAGCCGCACAGGGGGCATGGTGAACTATGGCTACACCTTC. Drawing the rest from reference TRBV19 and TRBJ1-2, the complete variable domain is DGGITQSPKYLFRKEGQNVTLSCEQNLNHDAMYWYRQDPGQGLRLIYYSQIVNDFQKGDIAEGYSVSREKKESFPLTVTSAQKNPTAFYLCASSRSRTGGMVNYGYTFGSGTRLTVV.

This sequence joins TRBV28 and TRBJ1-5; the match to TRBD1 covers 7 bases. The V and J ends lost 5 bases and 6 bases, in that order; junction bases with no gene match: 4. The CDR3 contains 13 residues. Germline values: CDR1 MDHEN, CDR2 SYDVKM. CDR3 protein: CASSNRGSQPQHF. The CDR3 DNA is TGTGCCAGCAGTAACAGGGGTTCTCAGCCCCAGCATTTT.